This T cell receptor (beta chain) was recovered during a study of regulatory T cells in long-lasting Graves disease. For TCR beta, libraries came from iRepertoire HTBI primers and Arm-PCR of CDR3 regions. TCRdb ran MiXCR on the multiplex PCR reads and lists one entry per CDR3 protein. The sample yields approximately 440,000 distinct CDR3 sequences, about 17% seen once. Germline V lookup: CDR1 SGHRS, CDR2 YFSETQ. The CDR3 contains 11 residues. This clonotype has ten or more counts. A read error may explain this, as a much larger clone is one base away. Time point here: newly diagnosed GD, antithyroid drugs for less than 3 months. After RNA was extracted from PBMCs, the TCR library was made from it. This sample also belongs to another study, concerning T cells in Graves' hyperthyroidism and ophthalmopathy.

The sample here was peripheral blood mononuclear cells (PBMCs), taken at new diagnosis, from a patient treated with antithyroid drugs. This receptor was obtained from a man aged 40-50 years with Graves disease. This chain uses TRBV5-1 with TRBJ2-2; D unresolved. The chain's CDR3 is CASSLIGELFF. The CDR3, as DNA: TGTGCCAGCAGCTTAATCGGGGAGCTGTTTTTT.